These 3 T cell receptor beta chains were sequenced from one sample in a study of shared clonotypes between healthy human individuals. The naive CD8 subset, CD45RO-negative cells positively selected for CCR7, excluded terminally differentiated effector memory CD45RA+ cells. Profiled with immunoSEQ multiplex PCR; TCRdb holds only in-frame clones, not every one. The sample records under 1 million clones, 90% to 97% being singletons. The material sequenced was naive CD8+ T cells sorted from blood. These receptors all stem from a man under 40 in good health.

The chain couples TRBV5-4 to TRBJ2-1; TRBD1 is a possible D gene (6 bases). Trimming shortened V by 4 bases and J by 0 bases, and 11 bases separated the two germline ends. There are 15 residues in the CDR3. The V gene's germline CDR1 is SGHNT and CDR2 YYREEE (reference sequence). The CDR3 is CASSLGAGSYNEQFF. CDR3 DNA sequence: TGTGCCAGCAGCCTGGGGGCGGGCTCCTACAATGAGCAGTTCTTC.

The chain carries TRBV7-6 and TRBJ1-4, with no clear D. CDR1 and CDR2 (germline): SGHVS, FNYEAQ. The CDR3 sequence is 15 residues long. Trimming took 5 bases from V and 6 from J, leaving 16 bases between them. The CDR3 spells CASSPREGRDEKLFF. The CDR3, as DNA: TGTGCCAGCAGCCCCCGGGAGGGAAGGGATGAAAAACTGTTTTTT.

The chain links TRBV11-3 to TRBJ2-5; D is unclear. The CDR3 has 13 residues. V gave up 1 base and J gave up 1 base, with 4 bases separating them. Germline V CDR1 and CDR2: SGHNT, YENEEA. In DNA, the CDR3 is TGTGCCAGCAGCTTAGCAGTCCAAGAGACCCAGTACTTC. Translating gives CASSLAVQETQYF.